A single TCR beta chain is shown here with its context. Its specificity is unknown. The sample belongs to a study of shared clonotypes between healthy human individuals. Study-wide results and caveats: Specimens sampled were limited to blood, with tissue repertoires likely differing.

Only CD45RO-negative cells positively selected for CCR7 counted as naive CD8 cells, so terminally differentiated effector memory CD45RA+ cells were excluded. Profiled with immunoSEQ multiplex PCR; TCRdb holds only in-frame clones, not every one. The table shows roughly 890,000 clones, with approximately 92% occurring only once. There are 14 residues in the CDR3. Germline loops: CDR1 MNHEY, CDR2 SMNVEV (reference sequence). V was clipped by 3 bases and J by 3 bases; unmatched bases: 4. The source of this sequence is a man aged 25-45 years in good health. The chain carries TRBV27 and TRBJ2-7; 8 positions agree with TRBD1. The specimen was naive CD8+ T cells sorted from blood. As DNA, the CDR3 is TGTGCCAGCAGTTTTGGAGACAGGGGCTACGAGCAGTACTTC. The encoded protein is CASSFGDRGYEQYF.